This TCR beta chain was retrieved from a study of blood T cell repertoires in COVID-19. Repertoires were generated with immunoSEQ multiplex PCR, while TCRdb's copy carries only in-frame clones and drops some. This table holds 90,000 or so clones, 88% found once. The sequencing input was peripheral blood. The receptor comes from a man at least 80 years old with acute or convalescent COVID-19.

This CDR3 reads CASSYYRDRAFWSSGNTIYF. In nucleotides, the CDR3 is TGTGCCAGCAGTTACTACCGGGACAGGGCATTTTGGAGCTCTGGAAACACCATATATTTT. The rearrangement links TRBV6-2 or TRBV6-3 to TRBJ1-3; TRBD1 aligns across 9 bases. CDR1 is MNHEY and CDR2 is SVGEGT in the germline V gene. Trimming cost V 1 base and J 0 bases; bases outside gene matches: 13. This CDR3 is built from 20 residues.